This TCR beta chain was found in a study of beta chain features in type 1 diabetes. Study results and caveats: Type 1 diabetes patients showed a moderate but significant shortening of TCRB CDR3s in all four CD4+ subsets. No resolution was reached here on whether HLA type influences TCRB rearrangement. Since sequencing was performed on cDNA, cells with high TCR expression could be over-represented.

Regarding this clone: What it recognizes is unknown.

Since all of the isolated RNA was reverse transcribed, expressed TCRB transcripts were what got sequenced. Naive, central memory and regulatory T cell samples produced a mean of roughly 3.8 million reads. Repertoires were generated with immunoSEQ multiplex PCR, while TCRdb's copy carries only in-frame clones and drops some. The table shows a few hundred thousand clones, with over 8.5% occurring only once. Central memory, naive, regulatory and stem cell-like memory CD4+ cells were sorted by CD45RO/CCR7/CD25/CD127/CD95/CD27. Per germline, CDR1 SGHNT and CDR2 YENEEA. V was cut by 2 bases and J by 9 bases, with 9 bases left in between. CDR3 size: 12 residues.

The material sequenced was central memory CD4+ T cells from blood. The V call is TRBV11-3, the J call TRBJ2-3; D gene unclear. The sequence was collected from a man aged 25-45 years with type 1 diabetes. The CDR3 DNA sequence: TGTGCCAGCAGCTTACACGGAAGGACGCAGTATTTT. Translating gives CASSLHGRTQYF. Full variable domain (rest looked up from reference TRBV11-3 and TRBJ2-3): EAGVVQSPRYKIIEKKQPVAFWCNPISGHNTLYWYLQNLGQGPELLIRYENEEAVDDSQLPKDRFSAERLKGVDSTLKIQPAELGDSAVYLCASSLHGRTQYFGPGTRLTVL.